This is a list of T cell receptor beta chains from one sample in a study of cytomegalovirus exposure and HLA in healthy donors. Assay used: immunoSEQ multiplex PCR; TCRdb lists only in-frame clones, some missing. The sample has around 180,000 clones; around 82% are singletons. Source material: PBMCs. These receptors originate from a woman in her 50s in good health and CMV-seropositive. CDR3s include the opening cysteine and the closing phenylalanine or tryptophan. The D gene is left open where the match is weak. Expanded clones are given a class, and other clones once, few, many or no size at all.

CDR3: CASSSRQGISEKLFF
DNA: TGTGCCAGCAGCTCTCGACAGGGAATTAGTGAAAAACTGTTTTTT
J: TRBJ1-4
V: TRBV7-9
size: -
D: TRBD1

CDR3: CAISEGRQGNEQFF
DNA: TGTGCCATCAGTGAGGGTCGTCAGGGTAATGAGCAGTTCTTC
J: TRBJ2-1
V: TRBV10-3
size: few
D: -

CDR3: CASRGGGVWGANVLTF
DNA: TGTGCCAGTAGGGGCGGAGGGGTGTGGGGGGCCAACGTCCTGACTTTC
J: TRBJ2-6
V: TRBV19
size: -
D: -

CDR3: CATDPLGGAGDTQYF
DNA: TGTGCCACCGACCCCTTAGGGGGGGCTGGAGATACGCAGTATTTT
J: TRBJ2-3
V: TRBV11-3
size: few
D: -

CDR3: CASSQQGSGANVLTF
DNA: TGCGCCAGCAGCCAACAGGGTTCCGGGGCCAACGTCCTGACTTTC
J: TRBJ2-6
V: TRBV5-1
size: -
D: -

CDR3: CAWGDRYYEQYF
DNA: TGTGCCTGGGGGGACAGGTACTACGAGCAGTACTTC
J: TRBJ2-7
V: TRBV30
size: -
D: TRBD1

CDR3: CASSLERGVNEQFF
DNA: TGTGCCAGCAGCTTGGAGCGGGGGGTCAATGAGCAGTTCTTC
J: TRBJ2-1
V: TRBV5-4
size: -
D: TRBD2

CDR3: CASSLGGTGTTGELFF
DNA: TGTGCCAGCAGCTTAGGTGGGACAGGAACGACCGGGGAGCTGTTTTTT
J: TRBJ2-2
V: TRBV7-6
size: -
D: TRBD1

CDR3: CASSLKGVNTEAFF
DNA: TGTGCCAGCAGCTTAAAGGGAGTGAACACTGAAGCTTTCTTT
J: TRBJ1-1
V: TRBV5-4
size: -
D: -

CDR3: CASSPRGGIGTEAFF
DNA: TGTGCCAGCAGCCCCCGGGGGGGAATAGGCACTGAAGCTTTCTTT
J: TRBJ1-1
V: TRBV9
size: once
D: -

CDR3: CASSDGETHSDEQFF
DNA: TGTGCCAGCAGTGATGGCGAAACACATAGCGATGAGCAGTTCTTC
J: TRBJ2-1
V: TRBV6-4
size: -
D: -

CDR3: CASSGQGRGANVLTF
DNA: TGTGCCAGCAGCGGACAGGGACGGGGGGCCAACGTCCTGACTTTC
J: TRBJ2-6
V: TRBV14
size: -
D: TRBD1

CDR3: CASSETGTGSREQYF
DNA: TGTGCCAGCAGTGAAACCGGGACAGGGAGTCGCGAGCAGTACTTC
J: TRBJ2-7
V: TRBV6-1
size: few
D: TRBD1

CDR3: CASSLWQVINYGYTF
DNA: TGTGCCAGCAGCTTATGGCAGGTGATAAACTATGGCTACACCTTC
J: TRBJ1-2
V: TRBV7-9
size: -
D: -

CDR3: CASSQRELGNTEAFF
DNA: TGTGCCAGCTCACAGAGGGAGCTCGGGAACACTGAAGCTTTCTTT
J: TRBJ1-1
V: TRBV18
size: -
D: -

CDR3: CSVVPGQGARVHEQYF
DNA: TGCAGCGTTGTCCCGGGACAGGGGGCGCGGGTTCACGAGCAGTACTTC
J: TRBJ2-7
V: TRBV29-1
size: -
D: TRBD1

CDR3: CSAREQGAAFF
DNA: TGCAGTGCTAGAGAACAGGGTGCAGCTTTCTTT
J: TRBJ1-1
V: TRBV20-1
size: -
D: -

CDR3: CASSLIGTGVYEQYF
DNA: TGTGCCAGCAGCTTGATCGGGACAGGGGTGTACGAGCAGTACTTC
J: TRBJ2-7
V: TRBV5-4
size: -
D: TRBD1

CDR3: CASSQVGGDTYEQYF
DNA: TGTGCCAGCAGCCAAGTCGGAGGTGATACCTACGAGCAGTACTTC
J: TRBJ2-7
V: TRBV4-2
size: -
D: -

CDR3: CASSPIPTSGGRGELFF
DNA: TGTGCCAGCAGCCCCATCCCGACTAGCGGGGGTAGAGGGGAGCTGTTTTTT
J: TRBJ2-2
V: TRBV9
size: -
D: TRBD2

CDR3: CASSANPGQYF
DNA: TGTGCCAGCAGCGCCAATCCGGGGCAGTACTTC
J: TRBJ2-5
V: TRBV9
size: -
D: -

CDR3: CASGLGDRGDTGELFF
DNA: TGTGCTAGTGGCCTCGGGGACAGGGGGGACACCGGGGAGCTGTTTTTT
J: TRBJ2-2
V: TRBV12-5
size: -
D: TRBD1

CDR3: CAISLGQNTGELFF
DNA: TGTGCCATCAGTTTGGGACAGAACACCGGGGAGCTGTTTTTT
J: TRBJ2-2
V: TRBV10-3
size: few
D: -

CDR3: CASSPTSDRFYGYTF
DNA: TGTGCCAGCAGCCCAACCTCGGACAGATTTTATGGCTACACCTTC
J: TRBJ1-2
V: TRBV6-5
size: -
D: -

CDR3: CASSLMGATKKLFF
DNA: TGTGCCAGCAGCTTAATGGGGGCGACGAAAAAACTGTTTTTT
J: TRBJ1-4
V: TRBV7-9
size: -
D: -

CDR3: CASSPERTGRYGYTF
DNA: TGTGCCAGCAGCCCCGAGAGGACAGGGAGGTATGGCTACACCTTC
J: TRBJ1-2
V: TRBV27
size: -
D: TRBD1

CDR3: CASSFTGTGREETQYF
DNA: TGCGCCAGCAGCTTTACCGGGACAGGGAGGGAAGAGACCCAGTACTTC
J: TRBJ2-5
V: TRBV5-1
size: -
D: TRBD1

CDR3: CSVEERNTGELFF
DNA: TGCAGCGTTGAAGAGAGGAACACCGGGGAGCTGTTTTTT
J: TRBJ2-2
V: TRBV29-1
size: few
D: -

CDR3: CASTSQALAGAYNEQFF
DNA: TGTGCCAGTACCAGCCAGGCTCTAGCGGGGGCCTACAATGAGCAGTTCTTC
J: TRBJ2-1
V: TRBV19
size: few
D: TRBD2

CDR3: CASSLTGELAGGETQYF
DNA: TGTGCCAGCAGCTTAACGGGGGAACTAGCGGGGGGAGAGACCCAGTACTTC
J: TRBJ2-5
V: TRBV7-3
size: -
D: TRBD2

CDR3: CASSPDQSYEQYF
DNA: TGTGCCAGCTCACCAGATCAGTCCTACGAGCAGTACTTC
J: TRBJ2-7
V: TRBV18
size: once
D: -

CDR3: CASSLAGIANEKLFF
DNA: TGTGCCAGCAGCTTGGCAGGGATTGCTAATGAAAAACTGTTTTTT
J: TRBJ1-4
V: TRBV5-6
size: -
D: -

CDR3: CASSLGDRAYNEQFF
DNA: TGCGCCAGCAGCTTGGGGGACAGGGCATACAATGAGCAGTTCTTC
J: TRBJ2-1
V: TRBV5-1
size: -
D: TRBD1

CDR3: CAINGDRGDYGYTF
DNA: TGTGCCATCAATGGGGACAGGGGGGACTATGGCTACACCTTC
J: TRBJ1-2
V: TRBV10-3
size: -
D: TRBD1

CDR3: CASSTAGSLNTEAFF
DNA: TGTGCCAGTAGTACCGCGGGCAGCCTGAACACTGAAGCTTTCTTT
J: TRBJ1-1
V: TRBV19
size: -
D: -

CDR3: CASSLGRDYFFYGYTF
DNA: TGTGCCAGCAGCCTAGGCCGGGACTATTTTTTCTATGGCTACACCTTC
J: TRBJ1-2
V: TRBV27
size: -
D: -

CDR3: CASSITGENSPLHF
DNA: TGTGCCAGTAGTATCACAGGGGAGAATTCACCCCTCCACTTT
J: TRBJ1-6
V: TRBV19
size: -
D: TRBD1

CDR3: CASSLRSGGYNEQFF
DNA: TGTGCCAGCAGCTTGAGAAGCGGGGGATACAATGAGCAGTTCTTC
J: TRBJ2-1
V: TRBV5-4
size: -
D: TRBD2

CDR3: CASSSTPGVTDYGYTF
DNA: TGCGCCAGCAGCTCAACCCCGGGGGTGACTGATTATGGCTACACCTTC
J: TRBJ1-2
V: TRBV5-1
size: -
D: -

CDR3: CASSQGTAGWNTQYF
DNA: TGTGCCAGCAGCCAAGGAACGGCGGGTTGGAATACGCAGTATTTT
J: TRBJ2-3
V: TRBV4-2
size: -
D: -

CDR3: CASSPDRAEAFF
DNA: TGTGCCAGCAGCCCGGACAGGGCGGAAGCTTTCTTT
J: TRBJ1-1
V: TRBV5-6
size: -
D: TRBD1